One sample yielded the 26 T cell receptor beta chains listed below, sequenced in a study of beta chain features in type 1 diabetes. The entirety of the isolated RNA underwent reverse transcription, so expressed TCRB transcripts were sequenced. The assay was immunoSEQ multiplex PCR, and TCRdb's table has in-frame clones only and misses some. This sample has fewer than 650,000 clones, with about 14% found just once. The sequenced sample consisted of naive CD4+ T cells from blood. The receptors were gathered from a man aged 18-30 years in good health.

In its sample, this clone was seen a few times. The rearrangement joins TRBV5-4 to TRBJ2-7; D is possibly TRBD1 or TRBD2 (5 bases each). V was shortened by 0 bases and J by 5 bases, with 9 bases between the two germline ends. Germline V gene lookup returns CDR1 SGHNT and CDR2 YYREEE (reference sequence). This CDR3 is built from 13 residues. The CDR3 sequence is CASSLALGDEQYF. CDR3 DNA sequence: TGTGCCAGCAGCTTGGCCTTGGGGGACGAGCAGTACTTC.

This clone was picked up a small number of times. The chain links TRBV28 to TRBJ1-1; D is ambiguous. Germline V gene data show CDR1 as MDHEN and CDR2 as SYDVKM. Between the trimmed V and J ends, which lost 2 bases and 5 bases, there was a span of 9 bases. The CDR3 spans 13 residues. The CDR3 here is CASSLVAGTEAFF. The CDR3 nucleotides are TGTGCCAGCAGTTTAGTAGCAGGAACTGAAGCTTTCTTT.

This clone was observed a handful of times. V and J are TRBV29-1 and TRBJ2-5, with no clear D. V was trimmed by 4 bases and J by 0 bases, leaving 12 bases between them. The CDR3 spans 14 residues. Germline lookup yields CDR1 SQVTM and CDR2 ANQGSEA. CDR3 in DNA: TGCAGCGTTGTGGTGGGATACAACCAAGAGACCCAGTACTTC. Translation: CSVVVGYNQETQYF.

This clone was seen repeatedly, ten times or more. The V and J genes are TRBV5-4 and TRBJ2-7, with D perhaps TRBD2 (6 bases). The V end lost 4 bases, the J end lost 7 bases, and 21 bases lay between the germline ends. The length of the CDR3 is 15 residues. Germline CDR1 reads SGHNT; CDR2 reads YYREEE (reference sequence). The CDR3 DNA is TGTGCCAGCAGCGCCAGCCGGGACTCCACTAGGGAGCAGTACTTC. This codes for CASSASRDSTREQYF.

A few counts support this clone. The rearrangement links TRBV27 to TRBJ1-4; the match to TRBD1 covers 9 bases. Losses at the gene ends were 6 bases for V and 6 bases for J; bases not matched to a gene: 8. CDR3 length equals 15 residues. CDR1 and CDR2 (germline): MNHEY, SMNVEV (reference sequence). CDR3: CASSLKQGAYEKLFF. CDR3 nucleotide sequence: TGTGCCAGCAGCTTAAAACAGGGGGCGTATGAAAAACTGTTTTTT.

This clone was observed a few times. J is TRBJ1-1 and V is TRBV7-2; D unresolved. There are 13 residues in the CDR3. Germline V gene lookup returns CDR1 SGHTA and CDR2 FQGNSA. V was cut by 0 bases and J by 7 bases, with 9 bases left in between. The CDR3 region is CASSLAHGYEAFF. For the CDR3, the DNA is TGTGCCAGCAGCTTAGCGCACGGATATGAAGCTTTCTTT.

This clone was recorded a few times. The V and J genes are TRBV5-1 and TRBJ1-1; possibly TRBD1 for D (6 bases). The CDR3 runs 14 residues. The ends were cut back, 0 bases at V and 3 bases at J, with 9 bases in the middle. Germline-derived CDR1 and CDR2 are SGHRS and YFSETQ. Here the CDR3 reads CASSLAGVDTEAFF. The CDR3 nucleotides read TGCGCCAGCAGCTTGGCAGGGGTGGACACTGAAGCTTTCTTT.

The chain recombines TRBV28 with TRBJ2-5; D call uncertain. Trimming took off 6 bases at V and 0 bases at J, with 5 bases between the two ends. CDR3 length equals 12 residues. Germline assignment: CDR1 MDHEN and CDR2 SYDVKM. The CDR3, as DNA: TGTGCCAGCAGGGCGGACCAAGAGACCCAGTACTTC. Its translation is CASRADQETQYF.

The V gene is TRBV7-2, the J gene TRBJ2-5; TRBD1 agrees at 7 bases. This CDR3 comprises 14 residues. The V and J ends lost 5 bases and 1 base, in that order; junction bases with no gene match: 4. Germline assignment: CDR1 SGHTA and CDR2 FQGNSA. CDR3: CASSPHRGQETQYF. The CDR3 DNA sequence: TGTGCCAGCAGCCCACACAGGGGCCAAGAGACCCAGTACTTC.

V and J are TRBV27 and TRBJ2-2, with a weak D call TRBD1 (6 bases). Germline assignment: CDR1 MNHEY and CDR2 SMNVEV (reference sequence). The germline V and J ends were trimmed by 5 bases and 7 bases, with 17 bases remaining between them. This CDR3 has 15 amino acids. The CDR3 DNA follows: TGTGCCAGCAGTCAACAGGGAGTTGTGGGCGGGGAGCTGTTTTTT. It yields the protein CASSQQGVVGGELFF.

This clone was counted a few times. This chain connects TRBV9 to TRBJ1-2; possibly TRBD1 for D (5 bases). CDR1 SGDLS and CDR2 YYNGEE come from the germline V gene. CDR3 length equals 16 residues. Trimming took off 4 bases at V and 4 bases at J, with 20 bases between the two ends. CDR3 loop: CASSPETGRQSYGYTF. CDR3 sequence (DNA): TGTGCCAGCAGCCCAGAAACGGGCAGACAGAGCTATGGCTACACCTTC.

V usage is TRBV10-3 and J usage is TRBJ1-1; D is unresolved. CDR1 is ENHRY and CDR2 is SYGVKD in the germline V gene. The V end lost 11 bases, the J end lost 3 bases, and 16 bases lay between the germline ends. This CDR3 region has 13 residues. CDR3 coding DNA: TGTGCCGTCCGAGCAATTCAAGACACTGAAGCTTTCTTT. It translates to CAVRAIQDTEAFF.

This clone has more than one count but fewer than ten. This chain uses TRBV6-7 with TRBJ2-3; 7 bases fit TRBD1. TRBV6-7 is noted as an ORF with a role that remains uncertain. There are 15 residues in the CDR3. The junction had 3 bases not matched to a gene; V was cut back by 2 bases and J by 1 base. The CDR3 nucleotides read TGTGCCAGCAGTTACCCTGGGACAGGCACAGATACGCAGTATTTT. Encoded protein: CASSYPGTGTDTQYF.

The chain links TRBV19 to TRBJ1-5; 10 nucleotides line up with TRBD1. CDR1 LNHDA and CDR2 SQIVND come from the germline V gene (reference sequence). This CDR3 is built from 13 residues. J was trimmed by 6 bases and V by 5 bases; bases with no gene match: 1. Written as DNA, the CDR3 is TGTGCCAGTAGTGGGACAGGGGTTCAGCCCCAGCATTTT. It yields the protein CASSGTGVQPQHF. The full variable domain, its missing parts supplied by reference TRBV19 and TRBJ1-5, is DGGITQSPKYLFRKEGQNVTLSCEQNLNHDAMYWYRQDPGQGLRLIYYSQIVNDFQKGDIAEGYSVSREKKESFPLTVTSAQKNPTAFYLCASSGTGVQPQHFGDGTRLSIL.

This clone was found a few times. This rearrangement joins TRBV9 to TRBJ2-1; 15 nucleotides match TRBD2. Germline assignment: CDR1 SGDLS and CDR2 YYNGEE. The CDR3 sequence is 16 residues long. Trimming cost V 0 bases and J 6 bases; bases outside gene matches: 1. CDR3 residues: CASSVGTSGRVNEQFF. The CDR3 coding sequence is TGTGCCAGCAGCGTAGGGACTAGCGGGAGGGTCAATGAGCAGTTCTTC.

The sample holds a few counts of this clone. The chain links TRBV5-1 to TRBJ2-1, with 10 nucleotides matching TRBD2. The length of the CDR3 is 15 residues. From germline, CDR1 is SGHRS and CDR2 YFSETQ. V lost 4 bases, J lost 9 bases, and 10 bases stayed unmatched. CDR3 in DNA: TGCGCCAGCAGCCCAGGGGGTACTAGCGGGGCTGAGCAGTTCTTC. It translates to CASSPGGTSGAEQFF.

The genes are TRBV2 and TRBJ1-1, with D tentatively TRBD1 (6 bases). Per the germline V gene, CDR1 is SNHLY and CDR2 is FYNNEI. Trimming removed 7 bases at V and 1 base at J, with 10 bases between. The CDR3 sequence is 13 residues long. The CDR3 spells CASNTGKNTEAFF. The CDR3 bases are TGTGCCAGCAACACAGGGAAGAACACTGAAGCTTTCTTT. The variable domain in full, completed from reference TRBV2 and TRBJ1-1, reads EPEVTQTPSHQVTQMGQEVILRCVPISNHLYFYWYRQILGQKVEFLVSFYNNEISEKSEIFDDQFSVERPDGSNFTLKIRSTKLEDSAMYFCASNTGKNTEAFFGQGTRLTVV.

This clone has a handful of counts. The gene calls are TRBV7-2 and TRBJ1-5; a possible D gene is TRBD1 (6 bases). Per germline, CDR1 SGHTA and CDR2 FQGNSA. Trimming took 5 bases from V and 6 from J, leaving 17 bases between them. CDR3 size: 15 residues. The CDR3 spells CASSPEQGSPQPQHF. The CDR3 DNA reads TGTGCCAGCAGCCCCGAACAGGGTTCTCCTCAGCCCCAGCATTTT.

A few counts support this clone. The chain carries TRBV14 and TRBJ1-3; the D is unclear. The CDR3 sequence is 16 residues long. V dropped 2 bases and J dropped 0 bases, with 11 bases sitting between them. CDR1 and CDR2 (germline): SGHDN, FVKESK. The CDR3 nucleotides read TGTGCCAGCAGCCAAAGAACAGCGCACTCTGGAAACACCATATATTTT. It yields the protein CASSQRTAHSGNTIYF.

There are a few counts of this clone. This chain joins TRBV28 and TRBJ1-2, with 8 bases lining up with TRBD1. Germline lookup yields CDR1 MDHEN and CDR2 SYDVKM. Trimming removed 6 bases from V and 3 bases from J; junction bases left unmatched: 6. This CDR3 is built from 14 residues. CDR3 coding DNA: TGTGCCAGCAGCCGACAGGGGTACGACTATGGCTACACCTTC. Its protein is CASSRQGYDYGYTF.

This rearrangement joins TRBV5-4 to TRBJ2-5, with D possibly matching TRBD1 (5 bases). The DNA end favors TRBJ2-7, so the J call may be wrong. The V gene's germline CDR1 is SGHNT and CDR2 YYREEE (reference sequence). The CDR3 is 15 amino acids. This chain's CDR3 is CASSLLTGGPYEQYF. The CDR3 DNA is TGTGCCAGCAGCTTGTTAACAGGTGGGCCCTACGAGCAGTACTTC.

Only a few counts were recorded for this clone. The CDR3 DNA reads TGTGCCAGCAGGCCGGAGGGACGAAACTTTCTCTCTGGAAACACCATATATTTT. This translates into CASRPEGRNFLSGNTIYF. This sequence joins TRBV5-8 and TRBJ1-3; D may be TRBD1 (5 bases). Germline V gene sequence: CDR1 SGHTS, CDR2 YDEGEE. Trimming stripped 5 bases from V and 0 bases from J, with 21 bases between. CDR3 length: 18 amino acids.

The genes are TRBV10-3 and TRBJ2-5; D is unresolved. The end of the DNA is better explained by TRBJ2-7, so the J call may be wrong. The CDR3 totals 15 residues. Germline loops: CDR1 ENHRY, CDR2 SYGVKD. CDR3 loop: CAISDPYLSSYEQYF. CDR3 nucleotides: TGTGCCATCAGTGACCCCTACTTGAGCTCCTACGAGCAGTACTTC.

This rearrangement joins TRBV27 to TRBJ2-3; 8 nucleotides agree with TRBD2. The CDR3 consists of 15 residues. Trimming cost V 6 bases and J 0 bases; bases outside gene matches: 5. Germline V lookup: CDR1 MNHEY, CDR2 SMNVEV (reference sequence). The CDR3 reads CASRGSGRSTDTQYF. In DNA, the CDR3 is TGTGCCAGCAGGGGGAGCGGGAGAAGCACAGATACGCAGTATTTT.

The CDR3 loop is CSVEASRQGGEQYF. The CDR3 bases are TGCAGCGTTGAAGCGTCCCGACAGGGGGGCGAGCAGTACTTC. The V call is TRBV29-1, the J call TRBJ2-7; TRBD1 aligns across 9 bases. CDR3 length: 14 amino acids. J was trimmed by 6 bases and V by 1 base; bases with no gene match: 7. The germline CDR1 and CDR2 sequences are SQVTM and ANQGSEA.

This clone has just a few counts. CDR3 sequence reads: CASRFVPGAYEQYF. DNA for the CDR3: TGCGCCAGCAGGTTTGTTCCCGGGGCCTACGAGCAGTACTTC. The chain is built from TRBV5-1 and TRBJ2-7; maybe TRBD2 (5 bases). Trimming shortened V by 5 bases and J by 2 bases, and 14 bases separated the two germline ends. This CDR3 has 14 amino acids. Looked up from germline, CDR1 is SGHRS and CDR2 is YFSETQ.